This T cell receptor (beta chain) comes out of a study of blood T cell repertoires in COVID-19. Whole-study context: Samples representing acute and convalescent COVID-19 were sourced from the United States, Italy and Spain. PBMCs, B-cell-depleted T cells, or T cells were the source of the cDNA or gDNA that made up the material.

Assay: immunoSEQ multiplex PCR; the TCRdb copy retains only in-frame clones and omits some. The table records 95,000 to 150,000 clones, 92% of them present only once. The Seattle patients, enrolled during active infection, were followed longitudinally. The CDR3 covers 12 residues. Germline V gene lookup returns CDR1 MNHNY and CDR2 SVGAGI (reference sequence). V lost 7 bases, J lost 5 bases, and 11 bases lay in between. This clonotype originated in a middle-aged man with COVID-19, enrolled during active disease. J is TRBJ1-2 and V is TRBV6-6, with TRBD1 as a possible D gene (5 bases). The sample taken for sequencing was peripheral blood. This CDR3 reads CASKTGGYGYTF. In nucleotides, the CDR3 is TGTGCCAGCAAGACCGGGGGTTATGGCTACACCTTC.